The 30 T cell receptor beta chains below all came from one sample that was sequenced in a study of graft-versus-host responses after intestinal transplantation. Sequenced by immunoSEQ multiplex PCR; TCRdb stores in-frame clones only, minus some. The table shows approximately 90,000 clones, with 75% to 95% occurring only once. Antigens for these TCRs are unknown. Sequencing used unstimulated CD8+ T cells sorted from spleen or lymph node cells, obtained before intestinal transplant. These receptors were obtained from a human donor who received an intestinal transplant.

As regards this clone: This same CDR3 is encoded by further DNA sequences in the sample. The chain employs TRBV4-1 and TRBJ2-7, with 7 bases lining up with TRBD2. V shed 6 bases, J shed 3 bases, and the junction held 14 bases outside the gene matches. CDR1 is MGHRA and CDR2 is YSYEKL in the germline V gene. The CDR3 extends over 16 amino acids. The CDR3 reads CASSPLQFPGGYEQYF. As DNA, the CDR3 is TGCGCCAGCAGTCCCCTACAGTTCCCGGGAGGCTACGAGCAGTACTTC.

The chain employs TRBV2 and TRBJ1-6; D may be TRBD1 (6 bases). From germline, CDR1 is SNHLY and CDR2 FYNNEI. V shed 7 bases and J shed 4 bases, with 14 bases lying between them. This CDR3 is built from 15 residues. CDR3 sequence: CASTEQGQYNSPLHF. The CDR3 region has the DNA TGTGCCAGCACCGAACAAGGACAGTATAATTCACCCCTCCACTTT.

The chain has TRBV29-1 and TRBJ1-1; TRBD1 might be the D (5 bases). The germline gives CDR1 SQVTM, CDR2 ANQGSEA. This CDR3 has 14 amino acids. The V gene lost 0 bases and the J gene lost 8 bases, with 16 bases spanning the gap. In nucleotides, the CDR3 is TGCAGCGTTGAAGAATTGGGGGGGACCCCGGAAGCTTTCTTT. It codes for CSVEELGGTPEAFF.

The V and J genes are TRBV10-2 and TRBJ1-1, with TRBD1 matching over 8 bases. The CDR3 has 13 amino acids. V lost 5 bases and J lost 7; bases outside the gene matches: 6. Germline V lookup: CDR1 WSHSY, CDR2 SAAADI. The CDR3 sequence: CASSPGGLGEAFF. CDR3 coding DNA: TGCGCCAGCAGTCCAGGGGGCTTAGGTGAAGCTTTCTTT.

The chain employs TRBV27 and TRBJ2-7; TRBD2 agrees at 8 bases. The ends lost 2 bases at V and 3 bases at J; junction bases unmatched: 0. CDR1 is MNHEY, CDR2 SMNVEV, per germline (reference sequence). The CDR3 is made up of 13 amino acids. The CDR3: CASSLSGGYEQYF. For the CDR3, the DNA is TGTGCCAGCAGTTTAAGCGGGGGCTACGAGCAGTACTTC.

The rearrangement joins TRBV27 to TRBJ2-5; D assignment may be TRBD1 or TRBD2 (6 bases each). The DNA matches TRBJ2-7 better at its end, which makes the J call doubtful. CDR3 length equals 15 residues. The V gene's germline CDR1 is MNHEY and CDR2 SMNVEV (reference sequence). The CDR3 sequence is CASSSRGLVNYEQYF. Written as DNA, the CDR3 is TGTGCCAGCAGTTCCAGGGGACTGGTAAACTACGAGCAGTACTTC.

This chain links TRBV7-6 with TRBJ1-1; D is possibly TRBD1 (5 bases). Trimming cost V 2 bases and J 1 base, with 14 bases left between them. The CDR3 covers 16 residues. The germline V gene encodes CDR1 SGHVS and CDR2 FNYEAQ. The CDR3 region is CASSLWVRGGNTEAFF. CDR3 nucleotides: TGTGCCAGCAGCTTATGGGTCCGGGGGGGGAACACTGAAGCTTTCTTT.

In its sample, this clone was seen once. The rearrangement uses TRBV13 and TRBJ2-2; D ambiguous. Germline values: CDR1 PRHDT, CDR2 FYEKMQ (reference sequence). The V end was cut by 2 bases, the J end by 1 base, with 11 bases between. CDR3 length equals 16 residues. This CDR3 reads CASSLIGEGNTGELFF. The DNA for the CDR3 is TGTGCCAGCAGCTTAATTGGGGAAGGGAACACCGGGGAGCTGTTTTTT.

The CDR3 nucleotides read TGTGCCAGCAGCCCCCTGAGAATAGCGGGGGGGCGGGGCACAGATACGCAGTATTTT. It translates to CASSPLRIAGGRGTDTQYF. The chain has TRBV7-3 and TRBJ2-3; 11 nucleotides line up with TRBD2. This CDR3 contains 19 residues. From germline, CDR1 is SGHTA and CDR2 FQGTGA. The V gene end was trimmed by 5 bases and the J gene end by 1 base; junction bases not matched to a gene: 14.

This chain joins TRBV5-1 and TRBJ1-2; possible D gene TRBD1, 5 bases. V was shortened by 0 bases and J by 4 bases, with 10 bases between the two germline ends. From germline, CDR1 is SGHRS and CDR2 YFSETQ. CDR3 length: 14 residues. CDR3 DNA sequence: TGCGCCAGCAGCTTGGAGGGGTGGGCCTATGGCTACACCTTC. The encoded protein is CASSLEGWAYGYTF.

V usage is TRBV4-2 and J usage is TRBJ2-1; 8 bases match TRBD2. The CDR3 is 13 residues long. The V and J ends lost 4 bases and 7 bases, in that order; junction bases with no gene match: 3. Germline CDR1 LGHNA, CDR2 YNFKEQ. This CDR3 reads CASSPGLENEQFF. For the CDR3, the DNA is TGTGCCAGCAGCCCGGGACTAGAGAATGAGCAGTTCTTC.

The chain has TRBV13 and TRBJ1-1; D gene ambiguous. Germline loops: CDR1 PRHDT, CDR2 FYEKMQ (reference sequence). V was shortened by 2 bases and J by 4 bases, with 14 bases between the two germline ends. The CDR3 runs to 15 residues. In DNA, the CDR3 is TGTGCCAGCAGCTTAACCATGGACCGTGGCACTGAAGCTTTCTTT. Its translation is CASSLTMDRGTEAFF.

This chain joins TRBV4-1 and TRBJ2-1; TRBD2 matches at 11 bases. From germline, CDR1 is MGHRA and CDR2 YSYEKL. The CDR3 extends over 19 amino acids. Trimming removed 0 bases from V and 5 bases from J; junction bases left unmatched: 12. The CDR3 DNA follows: TGCGCCAGCAGCCAAGATAGCGAGGGGACTAGCGGTATCCACAATGAGCAGTTCTTC. It is translated as CASSQDSEGTSGIHNEQFF.

The CDR3 sequence: CATAGLAGGNSETQYF. The CDR3 bases are TGTGCTACAGCGGGGCTAGCGGGGGGGAACTCGGAGACCCAGTACTTC. The chain employs TRBV2 and TRBJ2-5, with 12 positions matching TRBD2. The CDR3 totals 16 residues. The germline V gene encodes CDR1 SNHLY and CDR2 FYNNEI. The full variable domain, rest sourced from reference TRBV2 and TRBJ2-5, is EPEVTQTPSHQVTQMGQEVILRCVPISNHLYFYWYRQILGQKVEFLVSFYNNEISEKSEIFDDQFSVERPDGSNFTLKIRSTKLEDSAMYFCATAGLAGGNSETQYFGPGTRLLVL.

The CDR3 protein is CASRLAGPDHYYNEQFF. The CDR3 nucleotides read TGTGCCAGCCGGCTAGCGGGACCGGACCACTACTACAATGAGCAGTTCTTC. The chain uses TRBV19 and TRBJ2-1, with 9 bases fitting TRBD2. The CDR3 is 17 amino acids. The germline V gene encodes CDR1 LNHDA and CDR2 SQIVND (reference sequence). Trimming took 9 bases from V and 3 from J; bases not matched to a gene: 15.

About this clone itself: This likely comes from a read error, as the CDR3 has no conserved phenylalanine or tryptophan at its end. No DNA is shown, since the ends of the CDR3 on it are uncertain; the CDR3 is the one TCRdb lists. The chain has TRBV6-4 and TRBJ1-1; no DNA check was done on the table's D call, TRBD1. The length of the CDR3 is 9 amino acids, counting both ends. CDR1 is MRHNA and CDR2 is SNTAGT in the germline V gene. The CDR3: CASTEHRGQ.

The V call is TRBV5-1, the J call TRBJ2-7; the D is unclear. The V gene lost 1 base and the J gene lost 0 bases, with 8 bases spanning the gap. Germline V CDR1 and CDR2: SGHRS, YFSETQ. CDR3 size: 14 residues. This CDR3 reads CASSLREASYEQYF. The DNA for the CDR3 is TGCGCCAGCAGCTTGAGAGAGGCCTCCTACGAGCAGTACTTC.

The chain has TRBV6-5 and TRBJ2-7, with 8 positions matching TRBD1. Trimming cost V 5 bases and J 7 bases; bases outside gene matches: 7. Germline CDR1 is MNHEY and CDR2 is SVGAGI. There are 13 residues in the CDR3. Here the CDR3 DNA reads TGTGCCAGCAGTCCGACAGGGGAAATAGAGCAGTACTTC. This codes for CASSPTGEIEQYF.

V gene TRBV6-5 combines with J gene TRBJ2-1, with D maybe TRBD2 (5 bases). Germline lookup yields CDR1 MNHEY and CDR2 SVGAGI. V was cut by 2 bases and J by 6 bases, with 8 bases left in between. The CDR3 runs to 13 residues. The CDR3 DNA reads TGTGCCAGCAGTTACAGAGGGTCCAATGAGCAGTTCTTC. Translated: CASSYRGSNEQFF.

The genes are TRBV27 and TRBJ2-1, with 9 bases that match TRBD1. The trim removed 5 bases at V and 3 bases at J, leaving 5 bases unmatched. The CDR3 totals 15 residues. CDR1 is MNHEY and CDR2 is SMNVEV in the germline V gene (reference sequence). CDR3 bases: TGTGCCAGCAGTCCTCAGGGACAGGGCTACAATGAGCAGTTCTTC. Translation gives CASSPQGQGYNEQFF.

The chain carries TRBV4-1 and TRBJ1-1, with D possibly being TRBD1 (6 bases). CDR1 MGHRA and CDR2 YSYEKL come from the germline V gene. V was trimmed by 6 bases and J by 0 bases, leaving 11 bases between them. This CDR3 comprises 14 residues. The CDR3 DNA reads TGCGCCAGCAGTTCGGGACATCTGAACACTGAAGCTTTCTTT. Encoded protein: CASSSGHLNTEAFF.

V gene TRBV7-9 combines with J gene TRBJ1-2, with unresolved D. V was shortened by 5 bases and J by 0 bases, with 10 bases between the two germline ends. There are 14 residues in the CDR3. Germline V gene lookup returns CDR1 SEHNR and CDR2 FQNEAQ (reference sequence). For the CDR3, the DNA is TGTGCCAGCAGCCGCCCCGGAGCTAACTATGGCTACACCTTC. It translates to CASSRPGANYGYTF.

V usage is TRBV9 and J usage is TRBJ2-2; 8 positions agree with TRBD1. Germline values: CDR1 SGDLS, CDR2 YYNGEE. The V and J ends lost 0 bases and 4 bases, in that order; junction bases with no gene match: 5. This CDR3 is built from 16 residues. CDR3 protein: CASSVEEDRATGELFF. For the CDR3, the DNA is TGTGCCAGCAGCGTAGAAGAGGACAGGGCCACCGGGGAGCTGTTTTTT. The complete variable domain, with remaining parts taken from reference TRBV9 and TRBJ2-2, reads DSGVTQTPKHLITATGQRVTLRCSPRSGDLSVYWYQQSLDQGLQFLIQYYNGEERAKGNILERFSAQQFPDLHSELNLSSLELGDSALYFCASSVEEDRATGELFFGEGSRLTVL.

The chain employs TRBV5-1 and TRBJ2-7; 9 bases fit TRBD1. Per germline, CDR1 SGHRS and CDR2 YFSETQ. The CDR3 is made up of 18 amino acids. V lost 0 bases and J lost 0; bases outside the gene matches: 10. CDR3: CASSLELVGTGISYEQYF. For the CDR3, the DNA is TGCGCCAGCAGCTTGGAATTGGTCGGGACAGGGATCTCCTACGAGCAGTACTTC.

The chain couples TRBV5-1 to TRBJ2-1, with TRBD2 matching over 11 bases. CDR1 SGHRS and CDR2 YFSETQ come from the germline V gene. The CDR3 length is 16 residues. Trimming cost V 3 bases and J 3 bases; bases outside gene matches: 5. CDR3 in DNA: TGCGCCAGCAGCTCGCCGGGACTAGCGGACTACAATGAGCAGTTCTTC. It encodes CASSSPGLADYNEQFF.

V usage is TRBV13 and J usage is TRBJ2-5, with 11 bases matching TRBD2. V was clipped by 0 bases and J by 1 base; unmatched bases: 4. Germline assignment: CDR1 PRHDT and CDR2 FYEKMQ (reference sequence). The CDR3 runs to 17 residues. The chain's CDR3 is CASSLGGSGGAQETQYF. The CDR3 DNA sequence: TGTGCCAGCAGCTTAGGCGGTAGCGGGGGGGCCCAAGAGACCCAGTACTTC.

This clone was seen just once. The chain joins TRBV25-1 to TRBJ2-5; 9 bases agree with TRBD1. Germline V gene sequence: CDR1 MGHDK, CDR2 SYGVNS. The junction had 9 bases not matched to a gene; V was cut back by 6 bases and J by 1 base. This CDR3 is 16 amino acids long. The CDR3 DNA reads as TGTGCCAGCAGCAGTTTTACAGGGGGCTTCCAAGAGACCCAGTACTTC. It specifies CASSSFTGGFQETQYF.

The chain employs TRBV18 and TRBJ1-2; no firm D call. CDR3 size: 14 residues. Between the trimmed V and J ends, which lost 3 bases and 4 bases, there was a span of 12 bases. Per germline, CDR1 KGHSH and CDR2 LQKENI. The CDR3 loop reads CASSPEIGPYGYTF. The CDR3, as DNA: TGTGCCAGCTCACCCGAGATAGGCCCCTATGGCTACACCTTC.

This sequence joins TRBV5-6 and TRBJ1-2; D is ambiguous. V was clipped by 0 bases and J by 0 bases, with 9 bases between them. Germline V gene lookup returns CDR1 SGHDT and CDR2 YYEEEE. This CDR3 has 15 residues. The CDR3 DNA reads TGTGCCAGCAGCTTGGTGGTGTTAGCTAACTATGGCTACACCTTC. It codes for CASSLVVLANYGYTF.

CDR3 coding DNA: TGTGCCAGCAGCCTTGGGGGGGACGTTGAGGATGAGCAGTTCTTC. It translates to CASSLGGDVEDEQFF. The genes are TRBV9 and TRBJ2-1, with 7 bases lining up with TRBD2. With 4 bases clipped from V and 8 bases from J, the junction kept 12 bases outside the gene matches. Germline V gene lookup returns CDR1 SGDLS and CDR2 YYNGEE. The CDR3 length is 15 residues.